This T cell receptor (beta chain) was identified during a study of cytomegalovirus exposure and HLA in healthy donors. This CDR3 contains 14 residues. PCR primers comprised 60 Vbeta and 13 Jbeta primers. TCRdb's table, derived via immunoSEQ multiplex PCR, lists solely in-frame clones and lacks some. The sample includes fewer than 150,000 clones, around three quarters of them seen just once. This chain joins TRBV12-1 and TRBJ2-1; the table's TRBD2 call for D was not verified on the DNA. TRBV12-1 is a listed pseudogene. Sequencing used PBMCs. This sequence was found in a man between 40 and 49 years old in good health and CMV-seropositive. CDR3 sequence reads: CATRGINSYNEQFF. CDR3 nucleotides: TGTGCCACACGCGGGATAAACTCCTACAATGAGCAGTTCTTC.